This T cell receptor beta chain derives from a study of blood T cells in healthy people across ages. Together with a sample-barcoded 5' primer, a J-beta primer mix was included in a second PCR lasting roughly 6 to 12 cycles. TCRdb re-called the 5' RACE reads with MiXCR, one entry per CDR3 protein. Altogether 1.5 million to 2 million distinct CDR3 sequences are present, more than 35% being singletons, with the ten largest covering under 30%. Material: blood. The receptor comes from a human donor in good health.

The CDR3 DNA sequence: TGCAGTGCTAGAACTGTAGCAGGGAACACCATAACTCCCTACAATGAGCAGTTCTTC. Residues: CSARTVAGNTITPYNEQFF. The chain has TRBV20-1 and TRBJ2-1, with a tentative D call TRBD1 (5 bases). Germline CDR1 and CDR2: DFQATT and SNEGSKA (reference sequence). The V and J ends lost 2 bases and 2 bases respectively, with 25 bases between them. This CDR3 has 19 residues.